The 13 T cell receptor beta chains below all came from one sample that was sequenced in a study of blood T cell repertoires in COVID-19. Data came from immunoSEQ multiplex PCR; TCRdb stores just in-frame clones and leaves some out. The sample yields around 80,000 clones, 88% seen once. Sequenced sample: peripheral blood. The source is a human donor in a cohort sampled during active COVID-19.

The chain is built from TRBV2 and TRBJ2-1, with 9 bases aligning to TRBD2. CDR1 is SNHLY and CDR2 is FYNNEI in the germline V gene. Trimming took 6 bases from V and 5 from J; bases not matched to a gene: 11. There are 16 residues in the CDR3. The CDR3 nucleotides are TGTGCCAGCAGAAGGGCCGCTAGCGGGATAAACAATGAGCAGTTCTTC. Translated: CASRRAASGINNEQFF.

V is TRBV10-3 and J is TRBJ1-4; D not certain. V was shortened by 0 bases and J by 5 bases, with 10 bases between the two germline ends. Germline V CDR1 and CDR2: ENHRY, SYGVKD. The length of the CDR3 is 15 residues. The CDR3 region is CAISESPGLNEKLFF. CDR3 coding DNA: TGTGCCATCAGTGAGTCACCCGGACTGAATGAAAAACTGTTTTTT.

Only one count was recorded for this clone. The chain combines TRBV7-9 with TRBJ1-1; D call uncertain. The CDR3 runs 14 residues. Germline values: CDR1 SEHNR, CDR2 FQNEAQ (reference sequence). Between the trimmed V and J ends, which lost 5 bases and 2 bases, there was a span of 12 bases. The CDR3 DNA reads TGTGCCAGCAGCCCCTTAGAGGCCAACACTGAAGCTTTCTTT. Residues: CASSPLEANTEAFF.

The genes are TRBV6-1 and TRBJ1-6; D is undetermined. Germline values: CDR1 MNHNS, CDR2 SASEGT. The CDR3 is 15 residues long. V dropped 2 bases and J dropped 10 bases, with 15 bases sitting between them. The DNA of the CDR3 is TGTGCCAGCAGTGAATCTTCGGGGAGTAGGTCACCCCTCCACTTT. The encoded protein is CASSESSGSRSPLHF.

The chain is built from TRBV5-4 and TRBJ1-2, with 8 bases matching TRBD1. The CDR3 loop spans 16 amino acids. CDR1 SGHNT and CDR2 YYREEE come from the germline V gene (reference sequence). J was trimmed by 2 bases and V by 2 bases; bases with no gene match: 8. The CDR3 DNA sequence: TGTGCCAGCAGCTTTTACGCGACAGGGGAAAACTATGGCTACACCTTC. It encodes CASSFYATGENYGYTF.

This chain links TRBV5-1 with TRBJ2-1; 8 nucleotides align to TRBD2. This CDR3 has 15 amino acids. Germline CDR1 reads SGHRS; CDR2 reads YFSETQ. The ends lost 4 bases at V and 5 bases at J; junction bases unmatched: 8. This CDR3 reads CASSLGAGGNNEQFF. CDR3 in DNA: TGCGCCAGCAGCCTGGGCGCGGGAGGTAACAATGAGCAGTTCTTC.

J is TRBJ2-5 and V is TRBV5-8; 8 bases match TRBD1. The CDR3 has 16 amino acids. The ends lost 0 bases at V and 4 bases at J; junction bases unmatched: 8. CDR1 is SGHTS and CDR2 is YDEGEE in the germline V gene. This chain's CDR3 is CASSLGTGRRRETQYF. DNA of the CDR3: TGTGCCAGCAGCTTGGGGACAGGGCGGAGGCGAGAGACCCAGTACTTC.

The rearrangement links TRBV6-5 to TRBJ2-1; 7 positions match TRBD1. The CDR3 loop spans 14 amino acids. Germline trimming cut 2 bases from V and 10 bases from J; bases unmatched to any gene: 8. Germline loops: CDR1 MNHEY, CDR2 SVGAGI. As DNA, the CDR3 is TGTGCCAGCAGTTACCGACGACAGGGTCTCGAGCAGTTCTTC. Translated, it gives CASSYRRQGLEQFF.

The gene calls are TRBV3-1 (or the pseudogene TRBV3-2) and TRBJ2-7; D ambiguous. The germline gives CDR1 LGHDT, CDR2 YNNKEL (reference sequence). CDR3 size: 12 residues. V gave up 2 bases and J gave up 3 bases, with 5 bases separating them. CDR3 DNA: TGTGCCAGCAGCCAAATACACTACGAGCAGTACTTC. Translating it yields CASSQIHYEQYF.

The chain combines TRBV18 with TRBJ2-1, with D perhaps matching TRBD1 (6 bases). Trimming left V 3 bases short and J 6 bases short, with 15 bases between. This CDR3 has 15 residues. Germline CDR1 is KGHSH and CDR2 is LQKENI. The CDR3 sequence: CASSPEPTGSNEQFF. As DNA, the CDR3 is TGTGCCAGCTCACCCGAGCCGACAGGCAGCAATGAGCAGTTCTTC.

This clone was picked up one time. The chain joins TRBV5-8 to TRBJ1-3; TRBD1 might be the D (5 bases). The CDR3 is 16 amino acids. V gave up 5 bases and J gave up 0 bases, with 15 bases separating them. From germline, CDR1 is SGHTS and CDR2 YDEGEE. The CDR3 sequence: CASRFGRGISGNTIYF. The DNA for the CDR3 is TGTGCCAGCAGGTTCGGGCGGGGGATCTCTGGAAACACCATATATTTT.

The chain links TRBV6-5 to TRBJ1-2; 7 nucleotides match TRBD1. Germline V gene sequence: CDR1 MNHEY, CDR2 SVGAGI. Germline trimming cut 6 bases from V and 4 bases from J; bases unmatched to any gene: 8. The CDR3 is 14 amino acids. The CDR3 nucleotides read TGTGCCAGCAGACGCGGACAGGACACCTATGGCTACACCTTC. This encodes CASRRGQDTYGYTF.

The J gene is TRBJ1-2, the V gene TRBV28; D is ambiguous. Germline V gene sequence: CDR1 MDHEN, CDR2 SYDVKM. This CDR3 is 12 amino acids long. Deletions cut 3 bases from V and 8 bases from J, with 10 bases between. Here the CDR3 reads CASSLRGRGYTF. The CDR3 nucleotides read TGTGCCAGCAGTTTGCGAGGGCGCGGCTACACCTTC.